One sample yielded the 32 T cell receptor beta chains listed below, sequenced in a study of blood T cell repertoires in COVID-19. The assay was immunoSEQ multiplex PCR, and TCRdb's table has in-frame clones only and misses some. The table records roughly 200,000 clones, approximately 80% of them present only once. The source material was peripheral blood. The receptors were sampled from a woman between 35 and 50 years old with COVID-19, enrolled during active disease.

V and J are TRBV9 and TRBJ2-1; 9 bases match TRBD2. This CDR3 has 16 amino acids. The V gene end was trimmed by 3 bases and the J gene end by 2 bases; junction bases not matched to a gene: 6. CDR1 and CDR2 from the germline V gene are SGDLS and YYNGEE. The CDR3 DNA reads TGTGCCAGCAGCGGGTTTGGCGGGGGGGCCTACAATGAGCAGTTCTTC. It is translated as CASSGFGGGAYNEQFF.

The rearrangement links TRBV10-1 to TRBJ2-5; 7 bases align to TRBD1. Germline lookup yields CDR1 WNHNN and CDR2 SYGVQD (reference sequence). CDR3 length: 13 amino acids. The junction had 3 bases not matched to a gene; V was cut back by 6 bases and J by 2 bases. The CDR3 DNA sequence: TGCGCCAGCAGACAGGGGTTACAAGAGACCCAGTACTTC. Translated: CASRQGLQETQYF.

This sequence joins TRBV3-1 (or the pseudogene TRBV3-2) and TRBJ2-5; D call uncertain. The V and J ends lost 0 bases and 8 bases respectively, with 13 bases between them. Germline V CDR1 and CDR2: LGHDT, YNNKEL (reference sequence). The CDR3 covers 14 residues. CDR3 sequence: CASSQDRMPFTQYF. The CDR3 DNA reads TGTGCCAGCAGCCAAGACAGGATGCCATTTACCCAGTACTTC.

This chain joins TRBV2 and TRBJ2-1; 10 bases map to TRBD2. This CDR3 spans 15 amino acids. The germline gives CDR1 SNHLY, CDR2 FYNNEI. Germline trimming cut 6 bases from V and 6 bases from J; bases unmatched to any gene: 8. Written as DNA, the CDR3 is TGTGCCAGCAGAACCCCGGGACTAGCGACCAATGAGCAGTTCTTC. Translating gives CASRTPGLATNEQFF.

This clone has just a few counts. The chain carries TRBV9 and TRBJ1-2; D gene ambiguous. Germline V gene lookup returns CDR1 SGDLS and CDR2 YYNGEE. The V end lost 0 bases, the J end lost 1 base, and 10 bases lay between the germline ends. The length of the CDR3 is 15 residues. This CDR3 is CASSVELEFNYGYTF. In DNA form, the CDR3 reads TGTGCCAGCAGCGTAGAATTAGAGTTTAACTATGGCTACACCTTC.

CDR3 in DNA: TGTGCCAGCAGCTTCGGCCTGCGGCTGTATTTT. It translates to CASSFGLRLYF. The chain links TRBV5-4 to TRBJ2-3; D ambiguous. CDR3 length: 11 amino acids. V lost 2 bases to trimming and J lost 14 bases, with 12 bases between them. Germline V gene data show CDR1 as SGHNT and CDR2 as YYREEE (reference sequence).

The chain links TRBV28 to TRBJ1-1, with D unresolved. V shed 10 bases and J shed 5 bases, with 17 bases lying between them. CDR3 length: 13 residues. Germline CDR1 reads MDHEN; CDR2 reads SYDVKM. This CDR3 is CATPPDSLTEAFF. CDR3 in DNA: TGTGCCACCCCTCCGGACTCATTAACTGAAGCTTTCTTT.

This chain links TRBV10-1 with TRBJ2-3, with 7 bases matching TRBD2. The CDR3 length is 14 residues. Germline V lookup: CDR1 WNHNN, CDR2 SYGVQD (reference sequence). Germline trimming cut 0 bases from V and 7 bases from J; bases unmatched to any gene: 4. The CDR3 sequence: CASSESGTTNTQYF. Written as DNA, the CDR3 is TGCGCCAGCAGTGAGTCTGGGACTACTAATACGCAGTATTTT.

This chain connects TRBV5-1 to TRBJ2-7; a possible D gene is TRBD1 (5 bases). V shed 4 bases and J shed 0 bases, with 14 bases lying between them. The V gene's germline CDR1 is SGHRS and CDR2 YFSETQ. There are 15 residues in the CDR3. The CDR3 DNA reads TGCGCCAGCAGCCCCACAGGACCACCCTCCTACGAGCAGTACTTC. Residues: CASSPTGPPSYEQYF. Full variable domain (missing parts from reference TRBV5-1 and TRBJ2-7): KAGVTQTPRYLIKTRGQQVTLSCSPISGHRSVSWYQQTPGQGLQFLFEYFSETQRNKGNFPGRFSGRQFSNSRSEMNVSTLELGDSALYLCASSPTGPPSYEQYFGPGTRLTVT.

V is TRBV9 and J is TRBJ2-7; the D gene is possibly TRBD1 (6 bases). Trimming took off 3 bases at V and 0 bases at J, with 13 bases between the two ends. The CDR3 contains 15 residues. Germline CDR1 reads SGDLS; CDR2 reads YYNGEE. The CDR3 here is CASSADSLSSYEQYF. Written as DNA, the CDR3 is TGTGCCAGCAGCGCGGACAGCTTATCCTCCTACGAGCAGTACTTC.

This chain links TRBV2 with TRBJ1-2; TRBD1 matches at 8 bases. This CDR3 has 12 residues. Germline lookup yields CDR1 SNHLY and CDR2 FYNNEI. Trimming removed 9 bases from V and 7 bases from J; junction bases left unmatched: 7. The CDR3 is CASQRQGIGYTF. CDR3 DNA sequence: TGTGCCAGTCAGAGACAGGGGATTGGCTACACCTTC.

The gene calls are TRBV27 and TRBJ1-5; no firm D call. This CDR3 comprises 15 residues. From germline, CDR1 is MNHEY and CDR2 SMNVEV (reference sequence). V lost 0 bases and J 6 bases, leaving 12 bases between the germline ends. This chain's CDR3 is CASSLSVRGTQPQHF. DNA for the CDR3: TGTGCCAGCAGTTTATCGGTACGGGGTACTCAGCCCCAGCATTTT.

The V and J genes are TRBV5-4 and TRBJ2-7, with a possible D match to TRBD2 (6 bases). The CDR3 totals 14 residues. The ends were cut back, 5 bases at V and 3 bases at J, with 15 bases in the middle. Germline CDR1 is SGHNT and CDR2 is YYREEE (reference sequence). CDR3 residues: CASSRVGGLYEQYF. The CDR3 coding sequence is TGTGCCAGCAGTAGGGTGGGGGGACTCTACGAGCAGTACTTC.

This chain joins TRBV18 and TRBJ2-7; D uncertain. With 3 bases removed from V and 0 bases from J, the gap between germline ends came to 6 bases. Germline CDR1 reads KGHSH; CDR2 reads LQKENI. The CDR3 totals 13 residues. The CDR3 nucleotides read TGTGCCAGCTCACCGGCAGGCTCCTACGAGCAGTACTTC. Residues: CASSPAGSYEQYF. The full variable domain, its missing parts supplied by reference TRBV18 and TRBJ2-7, is NAGVMQNPRHLVRRRGQEARLRCSPMKGHSHVYWYRQLPEEGLKFMVYLQKENIIDESGMPKERFSAEFPKEGPSILRIQQVVRGDSAAYFCASSPAGSYEQYFGPGTRLTVT.

The rearrangement links TRBV7-9 to TRBJ2-7; 7 bases are a match to TRBD1. V was pared by 6 bases and J by 0 bases, with 5 bases of the junction left unmatched. This CDR3 has 14 residues. Germline V lookup: CDR1 SEHNR, CDR2 FQNEAQ (reference sequence). The CDR3 loop reads CASRMTGSSYEQYF. The CDR3 nucleotides are TGTGCCAGCAGGATGACAGGGAGCTCCTACGAGCAGTACTTC.

The chain links TRBV7-8 to TRBJ2-7; 9 positions agree with TRBD1. There are 13 residues in the CDR3. The V segment lost 5 bases and the J segment 6 bases; nucleotides outside the gene matches: 5. The germline CDR1 and CDR2 sequences are SGHVS and FQNEAQ. The CDR3 protein is CASSRGTGREQYF. The CDR3 coding sequence is TGTGCCAGCAGCCGTGGGACAGGGCGCGAGCAGTACTTC.

The CDR3 DNA reads as TGTGCCAGCAGCCCCAGCGGGACCTCCACAGATACGCAGTATTTT. The encoded protein is CASSPSGTSTDTQYF. The chain carries TRBV6-5 and TRBJ2-3; TRBD2 agrees at 7 bases. This CDR3 spans 15 amino acids. The J segment lost 2 bases and the V segment lost 6 bases, leaving 8 bases of the junction unmatched. The germline CDR1 and CDR2 sequences are MNHEY and SVGAGI.

The CDR3 region has the DNA TGTGCCAGCAGTGTAGGACAGGGGGTAAGCGGCTACACCTTC. Translation: CASSVGQGVSGYTF. This chain uses TRBV25-1 with TRBJ1-2; 10 nucleotides match TRBD1. This CDR3 comprises 14 residues. Unmatched junction bases numbered 7, after V lost 4 bases and J lost 8 bases. CDR1 and CDR2 from the germline V gene are MGHDK and SYGVNS.

The gene calls are TRBV27 and TRBJ1-1, with 8 nucleotides matching TRBD1. This CDR3 has 15 amino acids. Germline V gene lookup returns CDR1 MNHEY and CDR2 SMNVEV (reference sequence). Losses at the gene ends were 3 bases for V and 6 bases for J; bases not matched to a gene: 9. Here the CDR3 reads CASSFYGQGSAEAFF. The DNA for the CDR3 is TGTGCCAGCAGTTTTTACGGACAGGGCAGCGCTGAAGCTTTCTTT.

This clone occurred once. The chain combines TRBV19 with TRBJ1-2, with 7 bases aligning to TRBD1. Per the germline V gene, CDR1 is LNHDA and CDR2 is SQIVND (reference sequence). V lost 5 bases and J lost 4; bases outside the gene matches: 7. The CDR3 is 14 amino acids. The CDR3 region is CASSDREEGYGYTF. DNA of the CDR3: TGTGCCAGTAGTGACAGGGAGGAGGGCTATGGCTACACCTTC. Using reference TRBV19 and TRBJ1-2 for the parts outside the CDR3, the full variable domain is DGGITQSPKYLFRKEGQNVTLSCEQNLNHDAMYWYRQDPGQGLRLIYYSQIVNDFQKGDIAEGYSVSREKKESFPLTVTSAQKNPTAFYLCASSDREEGYGYTFGSGTRLTVV.

The chain carries TRBV7-9 and TRBJ1-5, with D possibly being TRBD1 (5 bases). This CDR3 comprises 13 residues. Germline CDR1 is SEHNR and CDR2 is FQNEAQ (reference sequence). The germline V and J ends were trimmed by 2 bases and 5 bases, with 7 bases remaining between them. This chain's CDR3 is CASSLPGHQPQHF. The CDR3 DNA sequence: TGTGCCAGCAGCTTACCAGGGCATCAGCCCCAGCATTTT. The variable domain in full, with the rest retrieved from reference TRBV7-9 and TRBJ1-5, is DTGVSQNPRHKITKRGQNVTFRCDPISEHNRLYWYRQTLGQGPEFLTYFQNEAQLEKSRLLSDRFSAERPKGSFSTLEIQRTEQGDSAMYLCASSLPGHQPQHFGDGTRLSIL.

The chain uses TRBV2 and TRBJ1-5; D unresolved. Germline CDR1 SNHLY, CDR2 FYNNEI. The CDR3 extends over 13 amino acids. With 9 bases removed from V and 2 bases from J, the gap between germline ends came to 11 bases. CDR3 residues: CASRDLGNQPQHF. For the CDR3, the DNA is TGTGCCAGTCGGGATCTTGGCAATCAGCCCCAGCATTTT.

This chain links TRBV11-2 with TRBJ2-7, with 10 bases lining up with TRBD1. The CDR3 contains 15 residues. V dropped 4 bases and J dropped 3; count of bases not matched to a gene: 6. Germline V gene sequence: CDR1 SGHAT, CDR2 FQNNGV. The CDR3 DNA is TGTGCCAGCAGCTCAGCTTGGACAGGGGGCTACGAGCAGTACTTC. It codes for CASSSAWTGGYEQYF.

The gene calls are TRBV7-8 and TRBJ2-7, with 7 bases identical to TRBD2. V shed 0 bases, J shed 5 bases, and the junction held 7 bases outside the gene matches. Germline-derived CDR1 and CDR2 are SGHVS and FQNEAQ. The length of the CDR3 is 15 residues. DNA for the CDR3: TGTGCCAGCAGCTTAGCTGCGGGAGACCTCCACGAGCAGTACTTC. It codes for CASSLAAGDLHEQYF.

V is TRBV27 and J is TRBJ1-2; no firm D call. V dropped 5 bases and J dropped 0 bases, with 13 bases sitting between them. Germline CDR1 is MNHEY and CDR2 is SMNVEV (reference sequence). This CDR3 is 15 amino acids long. The CDR3: CASSPFGPANYGYTF. The CDR3, as DNA: TGTGCCAGCAGTCCCTTTGGGCCGGCTAACTATGGCTACACCTTC.

This chain links TRBV9 with TRBJ1-2; possible D gene TRBD1, 6 bases. The length of the CDR3 is 15 residues. The V gene's germline CDR1 is SGDLS and CDR2 YYNGEE. The V end was cut by 0 bases, the J end by 0 bases, with 9 bases between. The CDR3 sequence is CASSVDRVANYGYTF. The CDR3 DNA reads as TGTGCCAGCAGCGTAGACAGGGTAGCTAACTATGGCTACACCTTC.

The V call is TRBV7-8, the J call TRBJ2-6, with 9 bases that match TRBD1. J was trimmed by 2 bases and V by 5 bases; bases with no gene match: 13. This CDR3 comprises 19 residues. Germline CDR1 reads SGHVS; CDR2 reads FQNEAQ. The CDR3 nucleotides are TGTGCCAGCAGCCGAATTAGTTCGGGACAGGGTACTGGGGCCAACGTCCTGACTTTC. This codes for CASSRISSGQGTGANVLTF.

The chain recombines TRBV19 with TRBJ2-1; 9 bases fit TRBD2. Trimming at V came to 6 bases and at J to 2 bases, leaving 5 bases not matched to a gene. The CDR3 extends over 15 amino acids. Germline V gene lookup returns CDR1 LNHDA and CDR2 SQIVND (reference sequence). The CDR3 nucleotides are TGTGCCAGTAGCGCGACTAGCGGAGCCTACAATGAGCAGTTCTTC. Protein sequence: CASSATSGAYNEQFF.

The chain combines TRBV29-1 with TRBJ1-3; TRBD1 aligns across 8 bases. The V gene end was trimmed by 7 bases and the J gene end by 0 bases; junction bases not matched to a gene: 2. Germline V lookup: CDR1 SQVTM, CDR2 ANQGSEA. The length of the CDR3 is 13 residues. CDR3: CSAGQGSGNTIYF. The CDR3 DNA reads as TGCAGCGCCGGACAGGGCTCTGGAAACACCATATATTTT.

The V gene is TRBV19, the J gene TRBJ1-4; D uncertain. Trimming removed 3 bases at V and 0 bases at J, with 2 bases between. This CDR3 has 13 amino acids. Germline CDR1 and CDR2: LNHDA and SQIVND (reference sequence). The CDR3 loop reads CASSISTNEKLFF. The CDR3 DNA follows: TGTGCCAGTAGTATCTCAACTAATGAAAAACTGTTTTTT.

The J gene is TRBJ2-1, the V gene TRBV5-4, with a possible D match to TRBD1 (5 bases). Germline lookup yields CDR1 SGHNT and CDR2 YYREEE (reference sequence). The V gene lost 3 bases and the J gene lost 0 bases, with 13 bases spanning the gap. The CDR3 consists of 16 residues. The CDR3 DNA is TGTGCCAGCAGCTCGACAGCATATAGCTCCTACAATGAGCAGTTCTTC. This encodes CASSSTAYSSYNEQFF.

The V call is TRBV4-1, the J call TRBJ1-2; tentative D call: TRBD1 (5 bases). The V end lost 0 bases, the J end lost 5 bases, and 10 bases lay between the germline ends. Germline V gene sequence: CDR1 MGHRA, CDR2 YSYEKL. The CDR3 spans 14 residues. The CDR3 sequence is CASSQDTRAYGYTF. CDR3 DNA: TGCGCCAGCAGCCAAGATACCAGGGCTTATGGCTACACCTTC.